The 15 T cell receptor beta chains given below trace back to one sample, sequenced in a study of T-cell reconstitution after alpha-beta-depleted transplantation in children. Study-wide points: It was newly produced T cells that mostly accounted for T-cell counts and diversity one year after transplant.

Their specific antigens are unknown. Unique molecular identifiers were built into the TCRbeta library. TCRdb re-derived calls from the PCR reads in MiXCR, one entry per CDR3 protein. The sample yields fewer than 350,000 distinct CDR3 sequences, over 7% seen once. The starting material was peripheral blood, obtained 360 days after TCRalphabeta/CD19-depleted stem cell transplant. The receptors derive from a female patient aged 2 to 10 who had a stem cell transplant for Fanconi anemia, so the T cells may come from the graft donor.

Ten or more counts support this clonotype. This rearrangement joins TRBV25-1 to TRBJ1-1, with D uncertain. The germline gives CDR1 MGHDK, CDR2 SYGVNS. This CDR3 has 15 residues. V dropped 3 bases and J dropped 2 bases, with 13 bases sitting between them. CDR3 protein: CASSDNPGPNTEAFF. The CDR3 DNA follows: TGTGCCAGCAGTGACAACCCAGGACCCAACACTGAAGCTTTCTTT.

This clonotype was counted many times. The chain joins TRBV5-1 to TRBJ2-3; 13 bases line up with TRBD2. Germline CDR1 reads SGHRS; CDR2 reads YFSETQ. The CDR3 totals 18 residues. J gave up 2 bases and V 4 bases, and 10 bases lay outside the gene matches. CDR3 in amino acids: CASSAGLAGITLTDTQYF. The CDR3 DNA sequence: TGCGCCAGCAGCGCGGGACTAGCGGGGATAACTCTCACAGATACGCAGTATTTT.

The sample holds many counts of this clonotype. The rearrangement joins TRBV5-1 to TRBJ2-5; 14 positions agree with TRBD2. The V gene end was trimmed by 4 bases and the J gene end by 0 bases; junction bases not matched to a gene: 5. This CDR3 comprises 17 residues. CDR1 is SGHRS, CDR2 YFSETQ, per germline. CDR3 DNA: TGCGCCAGCAGCGAAGGACTAGCGGGGGGATACCAAGAGACCCAGTACTTC. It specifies CASSEGLAGGYQETQYF.

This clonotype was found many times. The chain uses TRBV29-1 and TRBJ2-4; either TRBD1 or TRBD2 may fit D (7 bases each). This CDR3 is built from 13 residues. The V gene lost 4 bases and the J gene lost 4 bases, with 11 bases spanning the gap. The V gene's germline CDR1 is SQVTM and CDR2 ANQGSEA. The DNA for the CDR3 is TGCAGCGTTGGACAGGGAGGGAAAAACATTCAGTACTTC. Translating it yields CSVGQGGKNIQYF.

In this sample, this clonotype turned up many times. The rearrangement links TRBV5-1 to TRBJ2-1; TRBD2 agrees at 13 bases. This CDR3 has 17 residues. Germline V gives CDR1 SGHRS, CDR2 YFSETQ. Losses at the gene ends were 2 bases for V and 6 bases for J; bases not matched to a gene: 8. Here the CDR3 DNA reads TGCGCCAGCAGCTTCATGGGACTAGCGGGGCTCTTCAATGAGCAGTTCTTC. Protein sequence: CASSFMGLAGLFNEQFF.

In DNA form, the CDR3 reads TGTGCCAGCCGGGGGGCTAGCGGGAGTCGAGATACGCAGTATTTT. It specifies CASRGASGSRDTQYF. The chain joins TRBV5-6 to TRBJ2-3; 10 bases agree with TRBD2. The V and J ends lost 7 bases and 5 bases, in that order; junction bases with no gene match: 10. CDR1 is SGHDT, CDR2 YYEEEE, per germline. This CDR3 contains 15 residues.

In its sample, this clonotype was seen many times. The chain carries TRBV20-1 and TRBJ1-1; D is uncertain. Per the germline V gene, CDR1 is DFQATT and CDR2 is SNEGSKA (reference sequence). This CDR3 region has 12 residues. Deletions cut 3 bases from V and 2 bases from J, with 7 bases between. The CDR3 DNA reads TGCAGTGCTAGTAGGCAAAACACTGAAGCTTTCTTT. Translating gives CSASRQNTEAFF.

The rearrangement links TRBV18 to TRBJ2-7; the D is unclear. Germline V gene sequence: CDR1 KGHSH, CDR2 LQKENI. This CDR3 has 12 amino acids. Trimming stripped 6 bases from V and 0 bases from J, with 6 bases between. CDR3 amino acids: CASSGYSYEQYF. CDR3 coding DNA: TGTGCCAGCTCGGGGTACTCCTACGAGCAGTACTTC.

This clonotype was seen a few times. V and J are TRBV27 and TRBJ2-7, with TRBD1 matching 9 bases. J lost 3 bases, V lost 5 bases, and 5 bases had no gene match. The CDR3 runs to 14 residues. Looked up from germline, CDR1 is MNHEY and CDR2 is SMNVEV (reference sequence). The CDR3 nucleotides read TGTGCCAGCAGTCACGGACAGGGGAACTACGAGCAGTACGTC. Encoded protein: CASSHGQGNYEQYV.

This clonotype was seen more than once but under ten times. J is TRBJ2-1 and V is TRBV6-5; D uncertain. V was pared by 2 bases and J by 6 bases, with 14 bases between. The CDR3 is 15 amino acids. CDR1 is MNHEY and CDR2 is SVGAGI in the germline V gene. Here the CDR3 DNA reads TGTGCCAGCAGTTACCTTCAAACCGGGCTCAATGAGCAGTTCTTC. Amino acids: CASSYLQTGLNEQFF.

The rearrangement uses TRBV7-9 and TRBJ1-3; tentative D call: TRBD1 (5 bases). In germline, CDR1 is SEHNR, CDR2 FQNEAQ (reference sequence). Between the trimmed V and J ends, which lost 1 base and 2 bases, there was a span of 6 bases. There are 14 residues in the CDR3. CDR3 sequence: CASSLVRAGNTIYF. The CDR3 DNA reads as TGTGCCAGCAGCTTAGTCAGGGCTGGAAACACCATATATTTT.

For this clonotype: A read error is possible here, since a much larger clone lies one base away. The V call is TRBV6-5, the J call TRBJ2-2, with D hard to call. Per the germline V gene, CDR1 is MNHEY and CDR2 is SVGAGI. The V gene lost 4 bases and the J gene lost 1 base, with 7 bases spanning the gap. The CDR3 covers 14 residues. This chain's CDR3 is CASSFLKNTGELFF. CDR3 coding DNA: TGTGCCAGCAGTTTCTTAAAGAACACCGGGGAGCTGTTTTTT.

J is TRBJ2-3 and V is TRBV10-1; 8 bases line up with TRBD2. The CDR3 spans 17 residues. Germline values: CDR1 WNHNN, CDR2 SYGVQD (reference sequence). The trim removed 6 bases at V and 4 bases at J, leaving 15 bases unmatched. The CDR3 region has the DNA TGCGCCAGCAGCGCCCGGAGCGGGAGTCAGGTGCCAGATACGCAGTATTTT. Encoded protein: CASSARSGSQVPDTQYF.

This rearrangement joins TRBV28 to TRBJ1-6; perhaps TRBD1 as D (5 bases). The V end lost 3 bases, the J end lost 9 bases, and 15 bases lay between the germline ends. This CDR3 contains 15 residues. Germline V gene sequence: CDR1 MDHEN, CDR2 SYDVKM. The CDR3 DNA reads TGTGCCAGCAGTTTCCCCTATCGGACACCTTCACCCCTCCACTTT. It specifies CASSFPYRTPSPLHF.

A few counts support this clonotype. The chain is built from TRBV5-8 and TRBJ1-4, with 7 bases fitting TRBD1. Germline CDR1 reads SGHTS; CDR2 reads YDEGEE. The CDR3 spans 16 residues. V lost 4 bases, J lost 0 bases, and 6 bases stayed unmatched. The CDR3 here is CASSGGTVATNEKLFF. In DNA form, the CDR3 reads TGTGCCAGCAGCGGGGGGACAGTTGCAACTAATGAAAAACTGTTTTTT.